This TCR beta chain comes out of a study of T cells in Graves' hyperthyroidism and ophthalmopathy. RNA transcripts gave rise to amplified TCR beta CDR3 regions. TCR CDR3 underwent first-round RT-PCR with the HTBI primer set. TCRdb analysed the multiplex PCR reads with MiXCR anew, one entry per CDR3 protein. Of 800,000 or so distinct CDR3 sequences listed, more than 30% are singletons. Diagnosis of hyperthyroidism was new in patients aged 18 to 65, and its duration was under 2 months. The PBMCs were sourced from fresh peripheral blood (around 9.9 ml). J lost 7 bases, V lost 4 bases, and 3 bases had no gene match. CDR3 length: 13 amino acids. Germline V gene lookup returns CDR1 SGHTA and CDR2 FQGNSA.

Sequences were obtained from blood. The rearrangement uses TRBV7-2 and TRBJ2-5, with 10 positions matching TRBD1. The sequence was collected from a man younger than 35 with Graves' hyperthyroidism. The CDR3 nucleotides are TGTGCCAGCAGCTCCCGGGACAGGGGGACCCAGTACTTC. Its translation: CASSSRDRGTQYF.